The 16 T cell receptor beta chains below were found in one sample sequenced in a study of T-cell reconstitution after alpha-beta-depleted transplantation in children. As it was prepared, the TCRbeta library received unique molecular identifiers. TCRdb fed the PCR reads into MiXCR, producing one record per CDR3 protein. The sample lists about 580,000 distinct CDR3 sequences, approximately 22% seen once, with around 14% in the top ten. The sample consisted of PBMCs, mostly from graft donor cells, taken 360 days after TCRalphabeta/CD19-depleted stem cell transplant. All receptors derive from a boy under two years old who had a stem cell transplant for acute myeloid leukemia, so the T cells may come from the graft donor.

The CDR3 DNA follows: TGTGCCAGTAGCCTGGGACAGGGCCGCTCTGGGGCCAACGTCCTGACTTTC. Protein: CASSLGQGRSGANVLTF. The chain employs TRBV19 and TRBJ2-6; 9 bases fit TRBD1. Germline trimming cut 6 bases from V and 0 bases from J; bases unmatched to any gene: 6. The germline V gene has CDR1 LNHDA and CDR2 SQIVND (reference sequence). The CDR3 loop spans 17 amino acids.

This clonotype showed up just a few times. This chain links TRBV25-1 with TRBJ2-3; a possible D gene is TRBD2 (5 bases). Trimming took off 7 bases at V and 3 bases at J, with 17 bases between the two ends. CDR1 and CDR2 from the germline V gene are MGHDK and SYGVNS. The CDR3 is 15 amino acids. For the CDR3, the DNA is TGTGCCAGCACCTGGACCCAAGGAGGAACAGATACGCAGTATTTT. This sequence encodes CASTWTQGGTDTQYF.

The chain couples TRBV25-1 to TRBJ1-1; D ambiguous. Germline CDR1 MGHDK, CDR2 SYGVNS. The CDR3 spans 12 residues. The V gene lost 6 bases and the J gene lost 6 bases, with 11 bases spanning the gap. The DNA for the CDR3 is TGTGCCAGCAGCAGAGTGGGTCCTGAAGCTTTCTTT. It codes for CASSRVGPEAFF.

This clonotype was counted between two and nine times. The chain combines TRBV20-1 with TRBJ2-7; 9 positions agree with TRBD1. The germline V gene has CDR1 DFQATT and CDR2 SNEGSKA (reference sequence). V lost 6 bases, J lost 4 bases, and 7 bases stayed unmatched. There are 13 residues in the CDR3. The CDR3 nucleotides read TGCAGTGCGGCTGGACAGGGGAGATACGAGCAGTACTTC. Protein: CSAAGQGRYEQYF.

The V gene is TRBV20-1, the J gene TRBJ1-3; D may be TRBD1 (6 bases). Per the germline V gene, CDR1 is DFQATT and CDR2 is SNEGSKA (reference sequence). CDR3 length: 15 amino acids. V was clipped by 3 bases and J by 0 bases, with 12 bases between them. The CDR3 loop reads CSARPQGTSGNTIYF. The CDR3 DNA follows: TGCAGTGCTAGGCCACAGGGAACCTCTGGAAACACCATATATTTT.

The chain uses TRBV29-1 and TRBJ2-3; the match to TRBD1 covers 9 bases. The CDR3 has 14 residues. J gave up 4 bases and V 4 bases, and 6 bases lay outside the gene matches. Germline CDR1 reads SQVTM; CDR2 reads ANQGSEA. The CDR3 DNA reads TGCAGCGTTGTGGGACAGGGTTTTTCAGATACGCAGTATTTT. It specifies CSVVGQGFSDTQYF.

This clonotype was counted many times. The genes are TRBV28 and TRBJ1-2; D is unclear. The CDR3 covers 14 residues. The V gene lost 5 bases and the J gene lost 8 bases, with 18 bases spanning the gap. CDR1 and CDR2 from the germline V gene are MDHEN and SYDVKM. The CDR3 loop is CASSPTSVGYGYTF. The CDR3 DNA reads as TGTGCCAGCAGTCCCACATCCGTCGGTTACGGCTACACCTTC.

The chain joins TRBV20-1 to TRBJ2-7; D is tentatively TRBD1 or TRBD2 (5 bases each). Between the trimmed V and J ends, which lost 5 bases and 3 bases, there was a span of 17 bases. CDR3 length: 14 residues. From germline, CDR1 is DFQATT and CDR2 SNEGSKA (reference sequence). The CDR3 DNA reads as TGCAGTGCTGACGTCCCGGGACGTTACTACGAGCAGTACTTC. Translating it yields CSADVPGRYYEQYF.

This clonotype appeared many times. The chain employs TRBV20-1 and TRBJ2-7; 9 nucleotides align to TRBD1. CDR1 is DFQATT, CDR2 SNEGSKA, per germline (reference sequence). Trimming at V came to 5 bases and at J to 2 bases, leaving 4 bases not matched to a gene. The CDR3 is 13 amino acids. The CDR3: CSAGTGKTYEQYF. The DNA for the CDR3 is TGCAGTGCTGGGACAGGGAAAACCTACGAGCAGTACTTC.

The chain links TRBV6-2 or TRBV6-3 to TRBJ2-7; D possibly corresponds to TRBD1 (6 bases). V was trimmed by 4 bases and J by 2 bases, leaving 15 bases between them. Per germline, CDR1 MNHEY and CDR2 SVGEGT. CDR3 length: 15 residues. The CDR3 loop is CASSSPLTGTYEQYV. The CDR3 DNA sequence: TGTGCCAGCAGTTCCCCTTTGACAGGTACCTACGAGCAGTACGTC.

This clonotype was found a few times. The genes are TRBV4-3 and TRBJ2-1, with TRBD2 matching over 10 bases. V was pared by 3 bases and J by 10 bases, with 9 bases of the junction left unmatched. Germline values: CDR1 LGHNA, CDR2 YSLEER. The CDR3 spans 15 residues. CDR3 sequence reads: CASSQHSGGAEEQFF. The CDR3 DNA reads as TGCGCCAGCAGCCAGCACAGCGGGGGGGCGGAAGAGCAGTTCTTC.

This clonotype was counted at least ten times. The chain has TRBV29-1 and TRBJ1-2; TRBD1 aligns across 8 bases. This CDR3 contains 13 residues. Unmatched junction bases numbered 10, after V lost 8 bases and J lost 5 bases. CDR1 and CDR2 (germline): SQVTM, ANQGSEA. CDR3: CSSPGTGEYGYTF. The CDR3 DNA follows: TGCAGCAGCCCCGGGACAGGAGAATATGGCTACACCTTC.

The CDR3 protein is CASSYSTPTSGGRETQYF. CDR3 nucleotides: TGTGCCAGCAGTTACTCGACCCCGACTAGCGGGGGTAGAGAGACCCAGTACTTC. This chain connects TRBV6-5 to TRBJ2-5; TRBD2 matches 12 bases. The V gene's germline CDR1 is MNHEY and CDR2 SVGAGI. The CDR3 runs 18 residues. With V trimmed by 0 bases and J by 4 bases, 9 bases remained unmatched.

In this sample, this clonotype turned up many times. The chain uses TRBV12-3 or TRBV12-4 and TRBJ2-7, with D hard to call. The CDR3 spans 12 residues. V was trimmed by 5 bases and J by 3 bases, leaving 8 bases between them. The CDR3 spells CASSPDNYEQYF. For the CDR3, the DNA is TGTGCCAGCAGTCCCGACAACTACGAGCAGTACTTC.

This clonotype was picked up many times. The rearrangement uses TRBV9 and TRBJ2-1; the match to TRBD2 covers 8 bases. The CDR3 has 15 residues. V was clipped by 9 bases and J by 5 bases; unmatched bases: 13. The germline V gene has CDR1 SGDLS and CDR2 YYNGEE. The CDR3 protein is CATSAGGRVDNEQFF. The CDR3 DNA reads TGTGCCACCTCGGCGGGAGGTAGAGTCGACAATGAGCAGTTCTTC.

Only a few counts were recorded for this clonotype. V and J are TRBV6-5 and TRBJ2-7; D is perhaps TRBD1 (5 bases). The V gene's germline CDR1 is MNHEY and CDR2 SVGAGI. The length of the CDR3 is 14 residues. V dropped 3 bases and J dropped 6 bases, with 15 bases sitting between them. As DNA, the CDR3 is TGTGCCAGCAGTTATTCGCAGGGAAGGGGCGAGCAGTACTTC. The encoded protein is CASSYSQGRGEQYF.